The present T cell receptor (beta chain) was sequenced within a study of blood T cell repertoires in COVID-19. Study information: PBMCs, B-cell-depleted T cells, or T cells were the source of the cDNA or gDNA that made up the material.

The J segment lost 5 bases and the V segment lost 4 bases, leaving 6 bases of the junction unmatched. The CDR3 contains 15 residues. Germline CDR1 and CDR2: MRHNA and SNTAGT. Profiling relied on immunoSEQ multiplex PCR, and the TCRdb table lists in-frame clones only, not all of them. The table records around 110,000 clones, about 89% of them present only once. The chain is built from TRBV6-4 and TRBJ2-2; TRBD1 aligns across 8 bases. The specimen sequenced was peripheral blood. The sequence was obtained from a woman between 25 and 40 years old with acute or convalescent COVID-19. The CDR3 loop is CASSAAGQGTGELFF. Here the CDR3 DNA reads TGTGCCAGCAGTGCCGCAGGACAGGGTACCGGGGAGCTGTTTTTT.